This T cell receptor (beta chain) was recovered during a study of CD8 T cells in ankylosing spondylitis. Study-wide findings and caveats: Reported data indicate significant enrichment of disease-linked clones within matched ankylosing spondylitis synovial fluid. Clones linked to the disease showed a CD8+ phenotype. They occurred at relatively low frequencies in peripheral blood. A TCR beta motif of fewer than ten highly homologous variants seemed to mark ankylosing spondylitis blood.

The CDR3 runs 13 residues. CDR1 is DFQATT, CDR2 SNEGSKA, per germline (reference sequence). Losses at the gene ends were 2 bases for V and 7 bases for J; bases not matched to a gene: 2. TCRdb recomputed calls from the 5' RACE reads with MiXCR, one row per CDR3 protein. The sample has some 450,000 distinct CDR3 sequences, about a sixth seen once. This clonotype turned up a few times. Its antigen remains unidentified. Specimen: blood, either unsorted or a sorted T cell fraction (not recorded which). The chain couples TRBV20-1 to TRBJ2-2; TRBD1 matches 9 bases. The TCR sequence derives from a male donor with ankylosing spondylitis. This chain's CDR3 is CSARTGGNGELFF. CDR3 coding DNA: TGCAGTGCTAGAACAGGGGGCAACGGGGAGCTGTTTTTT.